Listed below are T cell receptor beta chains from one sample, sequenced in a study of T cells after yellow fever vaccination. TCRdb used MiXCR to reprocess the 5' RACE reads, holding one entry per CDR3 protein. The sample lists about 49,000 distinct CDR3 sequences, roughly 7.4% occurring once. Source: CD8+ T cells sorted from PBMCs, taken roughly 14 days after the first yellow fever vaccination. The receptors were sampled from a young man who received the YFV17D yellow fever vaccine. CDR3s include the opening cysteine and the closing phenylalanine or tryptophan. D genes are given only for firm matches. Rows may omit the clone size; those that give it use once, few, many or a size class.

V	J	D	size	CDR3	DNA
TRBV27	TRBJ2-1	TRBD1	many	CASSLQGQPFVGNEQFF	TGTGCCAGCAGTTTGCAGGGACAGCCTTTTGTGGGGAATGAGCAGTTCTTC
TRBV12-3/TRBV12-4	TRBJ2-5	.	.	CASSFMAGTQYF	TGTGCCAGCAGTTTTATGGCCGGGACCCAGTACTTC
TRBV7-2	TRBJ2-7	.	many	CASSLETASYEQYF	TGTGCCAGCAGCTTAGAAACAGCCTCCTACGAGCAGTACTTC
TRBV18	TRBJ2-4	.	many	CASSPPGFGNIQYF	TGTGCCAGCTCACCACCAGGGTTTGGAAACATTCAGTACTTC
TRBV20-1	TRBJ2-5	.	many	CSARDEGKTQYF	TGCAGTGCTAGAGACGAGGGGAAGACCCAGTACTTC
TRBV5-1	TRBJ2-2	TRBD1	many	CASSFTGEIGELFF	TGCGCCAGCAGCTTTACAGGGGAGATCGGGGAGCTGTTTTTT
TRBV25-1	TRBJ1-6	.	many	CASSEYEGSSYNSPLHF	TGTGCCAGCAGTGAGTATGAGGGAAGCTCCTATAATTCACCCCTCCACTTT
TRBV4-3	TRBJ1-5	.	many	CASSQEDGQPQHF	TGCGCCAGCAGCCAAGAAGACGGTCAGCCCCAGCATTTT
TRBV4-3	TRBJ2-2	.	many	CASSQLTGELFF	TGCGCCAGCAGCCAATTAACCGGGGAGCTGTTTTTT
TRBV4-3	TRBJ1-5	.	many	CASSPGHIAQPQHF	TGCGCCAGCAGCCCTGGACATATCGCTCAGCCCCAGCATTTT
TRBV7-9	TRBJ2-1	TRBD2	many	CASSLYVGGADNEQFF	TGTGCCAGCAGCTTATATGTCGGGGGGGCCGACAATGAGCAGTTCTTC
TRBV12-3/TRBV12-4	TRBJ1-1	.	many	CASSFTSEAFF	TGTGCCAGCAGTTTTACGAGTGAAGCTTTCTTT
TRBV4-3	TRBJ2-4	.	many	CASSQGQQNIQYF	TGCGCCAGCAGCCAAGGGCAGCAAAACATTCAGTACTTC
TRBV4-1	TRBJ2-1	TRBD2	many	CASSLRSGGTYNEQFF	TGCGCCAGCAGCCTCAGATCGGGGGGTACCTACAATGAGCAGTTCTTC
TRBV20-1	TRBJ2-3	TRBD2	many	CSARRTTSGGPLIFSTDTQYF	TGCAGTGCTAGACGAACGACTAGCGGGGGCCCTCTAATTTTTAGCACAGATACGCAGTATTTT
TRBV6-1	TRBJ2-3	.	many	CASSDGQAHTDTQYF	TGTGCCAGCAGTGACGGGCAGGCCCACACAGATACGCAGTATTTT
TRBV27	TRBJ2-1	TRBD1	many	CASGTGRSNEQFF	TGTGCCAGCGGGACAGGGAGGTCCAATGAGCAGTTCTTC
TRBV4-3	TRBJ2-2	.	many	CASSQDWGRNTGELFF	TGCGCCAGCAGCCAAGATTGGGGGCGCAACACCGGGGAGCTGTTTTTT
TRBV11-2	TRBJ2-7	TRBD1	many	CASSSGTGAYEQYF	TGTGCCAGCAGCTCCGGGACAGGAGCCTACGAGCAGTACTTC
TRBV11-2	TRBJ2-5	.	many	CASSFAAEQETQYF	TGTGCCAGCAGCTTTGCGGCAGAACAAGAGACCCAGTACTTC
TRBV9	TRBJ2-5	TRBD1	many	CASSETGVRETQYF	TGTGCCAGCAGCGAAACAGGGGTTCGAGAGACCCAGTACTTC
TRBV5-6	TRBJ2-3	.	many	CASSLSRHDYTDTQYF	TGTGCCAGCAGCTTGTCGAGACACGACTACACAGATACGCAGTATTTT
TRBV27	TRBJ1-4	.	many	CASSYRAGPNEKLFF	TGTGCCAGCAGTTATAGGGCAGGGCCCAATGAAAAACTGTTTTTT
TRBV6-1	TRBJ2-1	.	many	CASSELTPNNEQFF	TGTGCCAGCAGTGAACTGACACCCAACAATGAGCAGTTCTTC
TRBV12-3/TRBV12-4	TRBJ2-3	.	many	CASSRGGLTDTQYF	TGTGCCAGCAGCCGAGGGGGTCTCACAGATACGCAGTATTTT
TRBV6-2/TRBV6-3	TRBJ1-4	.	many	CASSYSQKRGNEELFF	TGTGCCAGCAGTTACTCCCAGAAGAGGGGTAATGAGGAACTGTTTTTT
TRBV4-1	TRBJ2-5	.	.	CASSQDRTEETQYF	TGCGCCAGCAGCCAAGATAGGACGGAAGAGACCCAGTACTTC
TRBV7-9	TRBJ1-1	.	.	CASRGGDGGTEAFF	TGTGCCAGCAGGGGGGGGGACGGGGGCACTGAAGCTTTCTTT
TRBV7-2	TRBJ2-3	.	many	CASSLPSDTQYF	TGTGCCAGCAGCCTTCCCTCAGATACGCAGTATTTT
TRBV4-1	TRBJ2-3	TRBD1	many	CASRALPGGTGMGDTQYF	TGCGCCAGCCGAGCATTACCCGGCGGGACAGGGATGGGAGATACGCAGTATTTT